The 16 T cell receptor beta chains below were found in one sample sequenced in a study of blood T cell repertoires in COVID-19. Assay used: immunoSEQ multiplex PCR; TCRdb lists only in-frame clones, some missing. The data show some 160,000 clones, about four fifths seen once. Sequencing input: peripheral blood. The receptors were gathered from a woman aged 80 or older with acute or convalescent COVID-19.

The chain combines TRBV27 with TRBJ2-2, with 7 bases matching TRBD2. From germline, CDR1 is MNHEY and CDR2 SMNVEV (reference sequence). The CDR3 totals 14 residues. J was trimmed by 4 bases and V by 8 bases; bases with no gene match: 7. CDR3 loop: CASAGLGATGELFF. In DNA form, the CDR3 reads TGTGCCAGCGCCGGACTAGGAGCCACCGGGGAGCTGTTTTTT.

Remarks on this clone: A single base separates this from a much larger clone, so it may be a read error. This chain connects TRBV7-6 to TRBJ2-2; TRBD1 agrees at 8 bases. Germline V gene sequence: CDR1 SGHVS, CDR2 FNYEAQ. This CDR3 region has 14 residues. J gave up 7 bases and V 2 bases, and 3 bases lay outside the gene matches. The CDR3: CASSLQGAGGELFF. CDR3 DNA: TGTGCCAGCAGCTTACAGGGGGCCGGCGGGGAGCTGTTTTTT.

DNA for the CDR3: TGTGCCAGCAGTTACTCCAGTACCGGGACAGGGGGGGAGCAGTTCTTC. Translation gives CASSYSSTGTGGEQFF. The chain uses TRBV6-6 and TRBJ2-1; 11 nucleotides agree with TRBD1. The V gene end was trimmed by 0 bases and the J gene end by 10 bases; junction bases not matched to a gene: 8. CDR1 is MNHNY and CDR2 is SVGAGI in the germline V gene (reference sequence). The CDR3 has 16 residues.

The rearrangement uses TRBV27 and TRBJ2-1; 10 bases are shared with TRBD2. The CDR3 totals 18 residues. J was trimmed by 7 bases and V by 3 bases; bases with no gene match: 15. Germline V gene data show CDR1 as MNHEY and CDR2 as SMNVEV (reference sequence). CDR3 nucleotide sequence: TGTGCCAGCAGTTTGAGGAGCGGGAGGGCCCTTCCGGGGAATGAGCAGTTCTTC. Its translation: CASSLRSGRALPGNEQFF.

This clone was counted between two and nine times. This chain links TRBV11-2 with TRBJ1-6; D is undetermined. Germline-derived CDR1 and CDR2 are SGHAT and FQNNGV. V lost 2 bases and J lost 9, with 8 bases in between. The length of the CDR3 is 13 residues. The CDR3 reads CASSLNQVSPLHF. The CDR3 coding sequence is TGTGCCAGCAGCTTAAATCAGGTTTCACCCCTCCACTTT.

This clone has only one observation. The CDR3 protein is CASSSSGQGYEQYF. The CDR3 DNA follows: TGTGCCAGCAGCTCTTCGGGACAGGGGTACGAGCAGTACTTC. The rearrangement joins TRBV5-6 to TRBJ2-7; 10 bases fit TRBD1. The length of the CDR3 is 14 residues. Trimming cost V 3 bases and J 4 bases; bases outside gene matches: 4. Per the germline V gene, CDR1 is SGHDT and CDR2 is YYEEEE.

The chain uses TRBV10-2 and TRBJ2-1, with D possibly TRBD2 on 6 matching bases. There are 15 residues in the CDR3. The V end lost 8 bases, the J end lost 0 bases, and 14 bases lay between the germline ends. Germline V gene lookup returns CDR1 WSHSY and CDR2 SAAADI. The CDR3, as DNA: TGCGCCAGCCGCGGGACCCCCAGCTCCTACAATGAGCAGTTCTTC. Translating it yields CASRGTPSSYNEQFF.

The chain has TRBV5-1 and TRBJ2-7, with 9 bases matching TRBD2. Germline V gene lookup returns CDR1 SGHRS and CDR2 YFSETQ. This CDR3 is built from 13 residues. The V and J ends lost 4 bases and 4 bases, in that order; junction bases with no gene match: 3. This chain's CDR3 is CASSPGLAYEQYF. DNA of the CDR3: TGCGCCAGCAGCCCGGGACTAGCTTACGAGCAGTACTTC.

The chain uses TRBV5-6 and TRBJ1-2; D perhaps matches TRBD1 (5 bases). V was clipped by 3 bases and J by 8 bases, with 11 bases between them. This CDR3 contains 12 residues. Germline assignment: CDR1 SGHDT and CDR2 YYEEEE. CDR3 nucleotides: TGTGCCAGCAGCTCGTACGACAGCGGCTACACCTTC. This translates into CASSSYDSGYTF.

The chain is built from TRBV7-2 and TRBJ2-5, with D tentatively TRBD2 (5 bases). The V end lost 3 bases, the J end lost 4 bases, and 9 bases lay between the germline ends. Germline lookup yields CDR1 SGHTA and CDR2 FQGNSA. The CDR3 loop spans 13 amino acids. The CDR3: CASSFGLGETQYF. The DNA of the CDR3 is TGTGCCAGCAGCTTCGGACTGGGAGAGACCCAGTACTTC.

CDR3 nucleotides: TGTGCCAGCAGTGATGGGGGCAGGGTGGCCTACGAGCAGTACTTC. Residues: CASSDGGRVAYEQYF. The V call is TRBV6-1, the J call TRBJ2-7; D might be TRBD1 (6 bases). Germline values: CDR1 MNHNS, CDR2 SASEGT. This CDR3 is built from 15 residues. V was cut by 3 bases and J by 2 bases, with 14 bases left in between.

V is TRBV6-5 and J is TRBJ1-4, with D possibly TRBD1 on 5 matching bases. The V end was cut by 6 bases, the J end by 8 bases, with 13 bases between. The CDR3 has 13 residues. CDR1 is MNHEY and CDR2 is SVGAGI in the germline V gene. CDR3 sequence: CASRPRDFEKLFF. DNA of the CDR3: TGTGCCAGCAGGCCGAGGGACTTCGAAAAACTGTTTTTT.

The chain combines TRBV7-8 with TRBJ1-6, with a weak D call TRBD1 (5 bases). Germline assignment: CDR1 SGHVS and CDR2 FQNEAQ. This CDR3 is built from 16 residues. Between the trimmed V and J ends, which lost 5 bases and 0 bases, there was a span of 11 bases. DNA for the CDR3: TGTGCCAGCAGCCTGGGGGGACCCTCCTATAATTCACCCCTCCACTTT. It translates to CASSLGGPSYNSPLHF.

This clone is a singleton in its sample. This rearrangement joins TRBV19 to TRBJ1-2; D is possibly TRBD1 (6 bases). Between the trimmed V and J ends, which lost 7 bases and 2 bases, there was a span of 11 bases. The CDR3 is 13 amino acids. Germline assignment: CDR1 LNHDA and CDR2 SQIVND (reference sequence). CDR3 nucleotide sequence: TGTGCCAGTACCCGGGACAACAACTATGGCTACACCTTC. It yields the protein CASTRDNNYGYTF.

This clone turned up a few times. The CDR3 nucleotides read TGTGCCAGCAGCCAAGAGGTACGGTCCTACGAGCAGTACTTC. Its translation: CASSQEVRSYEQYF. J is TRBJ2-7 and V is TRBV4-2; D not resolved. Germline V gives CDR1 LGHNA, CDR2 YNFKEQ. Trimming stripped 0 bases from V and 1 base from J, with 7 bases between. CDR3 size: 14 residues.

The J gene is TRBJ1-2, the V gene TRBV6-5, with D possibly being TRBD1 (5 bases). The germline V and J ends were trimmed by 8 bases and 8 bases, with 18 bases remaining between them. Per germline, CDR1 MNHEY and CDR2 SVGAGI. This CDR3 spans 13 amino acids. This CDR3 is CASGPNLGVGYTF. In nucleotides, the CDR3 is TGTGCCAGCGGACCGAATCTAGGGGTCGGCTACACCTTC.